The 28 T cell receptor beta chains given below trace back to one sample, sequenced in a study of blood T cell repertoires in COVID-19. Libraries were prepared by immunoSEQ multiplex PCR; TCRdb keeps only in-frame clonotypes and omits some of them. This table has hundreds of thousands of clones, roughly 90% appearing once. The sequencing input was peripheral blood. Receptor source: a woman aged 30 to 39 with COVID-19, enrolled during active disease.

This rearrangement joins TRBV13 to TRBJ2-5, with a tentative D call TRBD2 (6 bases). Germline V gene data show CDR1 as PRHDT and CDR2 as FYEKMQ (reference sequence). V gave up 3 bases and J gave up 5 bases, with 19 bases separating them. This CDR3 comprises 16 residues. Written as DNA, the CDR3 is TGTGCCAGCAGCTTCATCCGGGGCCAAGGAGGGGAGACCCAGTACTTC. Encoded protein: CASSFIRGQGGETQYF.

This clone was counted a few times. The gene calls are TRBV6-5 and TRBJ1-6; no firm D call. The germline V gene has CDR1 MNHEY and CDR2 SVGAGI. V was shortened by 4 bases and J by 9 bases, with 19 bases between the two germline ends. This CDR3 region has 16 residues. In DNA form, the CDR3 reads TGTGCCAGCAGTTCGCAGGCCTCCCCGGCGGGTTCACCCCTCCACTTT. Its translation is CASSSQASPAGSPLHF.

The rearrangement joins TRBV29-1 to TRBJ2-7; D is perhaps TRBD2 (6 bases). Trimming pared 7 bases from V and 3 bases from J, leaving 16 bases between. The CDR3 is 13 residues long. Looked up from germline, CDR1 is SQVTM and CDR2 is ANQGSEA. The DNA of the CDR3 is TGCAGCGCCACCGGGACGGGAGACTACGAGCAGTACTTC. Its translation is CSATGTGDYEQYF.

The chain is built from TRBV3-1 (or the pseudogene TRBV3-2) and TRBJ1-5; no firm D call. The CDR3 covers 15 residues. V was shortened by 0 bases and J by 5 bases, with 11 bases between the two germline ends. Per germline, CDR1 LGHDT and CDR2 YNNKEL (reference sequence). The CDR3 DNA reads as TGTGCCAGCAGCCAAGATGCAGGTCCGCATCAGCCCCAGCATTTT. Its protein is CASSQDAGPHQPQHF.

The rearrangement links TRBV2 to TRBJ2-7; TRBD1 matches at 12 bases. The CDR3 loop spans 14 amino acids. The V gene's germline CDR1 is SNHLY and CDR2 FYNNEI. V gave up 5 bases and J gave up 9 bases; unmatched junction bases: 8. CDR3 in amino acids: CASSWDRGREGQYF. The CDR3 DNA sequence: TGTGCCAGCAGTTGGGACAGGGGGCGAGAGGGGCAGTACTTC. Drawing the rest from reference TRBV2 and TRBJ2-7, the complete variable domain is EPEVTQTPSHQVTQMGQEVILRCVPISNHLYFYWYRQILGQKVEFLVSFYNNEISEKSEIFDDQFSVERPDGSNFTLKIRSTKLEDSAMYFCASSWDRGREGQYFGPGTRLTVT.

The chain couples TRBV14 to TRBJ1-5; a weak D match, TRBD1 (6 bases). V lost 0 bases and J lost 3, with 9 bases in between. Germline lookup yields CDR1 SGHDN and CDR2 FVKESK. The CDR3 length is 15 residues. The CDR3 here is CASSQEQGANQPQHF. CDR3 DNA: TGTGCCAGCAGCCAAGAACAGGGAGCCAATCAGCCCCAGCATTTT. Full variable domain (outside the CDR3, taken from reference TRBV14 and TRBJ1-5): EAGVTQFPSHSVIEKGQTVTLRCDPISGHDNLYWYRRVMGKEIKFLLHFVKESKQDESGMPNNRFLAERTGGTYSTLKVQPAELEDSGVYFCASSQEQGANQPQHFGDGTRLSIL.

J is TRBJ2-1 and V is TRBV7-2; perhaps TRBD1 as D (5 bases). The CDR3 is 14 amino acids. V lost 5 bases to trimming and J lost 9 bases, with 17 bases between them. From germline, CDR1 is SGHTA and CDR2 FQGNSA. Here the CDR3 DNA reads TGTGCCAGCAGCACGACGCAGGGAATGAGTGAGCAGTTCTTC. Translation gives CASSTTQGMSEQFF.

The V call is TRBV28, the J call TRBJ1-2, with D perhaps TRBD1 (5 bases). The length of the CDR3 is 14 residues. The germline CDR1 and CDR2 sequences are MDHEN and SYDVKM. Trimming took off 5 bases at V and 4 bases at J, with 14 bases between the two ends. The CDR3 protein is CASSPPQGGYGYTF. DNA of the CDR3: TGTGCCAGCAGTCCCCCCCAGGGTGGCTATGGCTACACCTTC.

This clone was counted between two and nine times. The chain links TRBV6-2 or TRBV6-3 to TRBJ1-2; 10 positions match TRBD1. Trimming removed 3 bases from V and 4 bases from J; junction bases left unmatched: 11. There are 17 residues in the CDR3. Germline V gene sequence: CDR1 MNHEY, CDR2 SVGEGT. CDR3 nucleotide sequence: TGTGCCAGCAGTTATGGGACAGGGGATTCTCGGGGCTATGGCTACACCTTC. This codes for CASSYGTGDSRGYGYTF.

The rearrangement links TRBV10-3 to TRBJ1-4; D gene uncertain. Germline CDR1 and CDR2: ENHRY and SYGVKD. The CDR3 contains 14 residues. V was clipped by 10 bases and J by 0 bases, with 12 bases between them. The chain's CDR3 is CASTSEATNEKLFF. The CDR3 DNA reads as TGTGCCAGTACTTCCGAAGCAACTAATGAAAAACTGTTTTTT.

The genes are TRBV11-2 and TRBJ1-4; 9 bases align to TRBD1. Germline trimming cut 0 bases from V and 1 base from J; bases unmatched to any gene: 6. The CDR3 consists of 18 residues. CDR1 and CDR2 (germline): SGHAT, FQNNGV. The CDR3 DNA reads as TGTGCCAGCAGCTTAGAAACAGGGGGCGCAGGAACTAATGAAAAACTGTTTTTT. Amino acid sequence: CASSLETGGAGTNEKLFF.

The V and J genes are TRBV11-3 and TRBJ2-5; 8 nucleotides match TRBD2. Germline V gene data show CDR1 as SGHNT and CDR2 as YENEEA. The J segment lost 3 bases and the V segment lost 5 bases, leaving 11 bases of the junction unmatched. The CDR3 totals 16 residues. The CDR3 nucleotides read TGTGCCAGCAGCCCATGGGGGAGCGGGAGAGAAGAGACCCAGTACTTC. This encodes CASSPWGSGREETQYF.

The genes are TRBV7-2 and TRBJ1-1; a possible D gene is TRBD1 (5 bases). CDR3 size: 16 residues. CDR1 is SGHTA, CDR2 FQGNSA, per germline. V lost 2 bases and J 3 bases, leaving 16 bases between the germline ends. CDR3 amino acids: CASSLRARAFDTEAFF. CDR3 bases: TGTGCCAGCAGCTTAAGGGCCAGGGCTTTTGACACTGAAGCTTTCTTT.

V gene TRBV28 combines with J gene TRBJ2-7; D might be TRBD1 (6 bases). Germline CDR1 and CDR2: MDHEN and SYDVKM. The CDR3 is made up of 13 amino acids. Deletions cut 5 bases from V and 2 bases from J, with 10 bases between. The CDR3 DNA reads as TGTGCCAGCAGTCTCGGGACAACCTACGAGCAGTACTTC. Residues: CASSLGTTYEQYF.

V gene TRBV28 combines with J gene TRBJ2-7; 11 nucleotides line up with TRBD2. This CDR3 region has 16 residues. The J segment lost 0 bases and the V segment lost 1 base, leaving 2 bases of the junction unmatched. Per germline, CDR1 MDHEN and CDR2 SYDVKM. As DNA, the CDR3 is TGTGCCAGCAGTTTATCTAGCGGGGGGAGCTCCTACGAGCAGTACTTC. Its translation: CASSLSSGGSSYEQYF.

This sequence joins TRBV19 and TRBJ1-5; 7 nucleotides align to TRBD1. V trimming: 5 bases; J trimming: 4 bases; junction bases outside the gene matches: 8. The CDR3 has 15 residues. Looked up from germline, CDR1 is LNHDA and CDR2 is SQIVND (reference sequence). CDR3 loop: CASSSLRDSNQPQHF. DNA of the CDR3: TGTGCCAGTAGTTCACTCCGGGACAGTAATCAGCCCCAGCATTTT.

V gene TRBV27 combines with J gene TRBJ1-1; TRBD1 agrees at 7 bases. Germline V gene data show CDR1 as MNHEY and CDR2 as SMNVEV (reference sequence). J was trimmed by 4 bases and V by 5 bases; bases with no gene match: 7. There are 14 residues in the CDR3. Here the CDR3 reads CASSLARGSTEAFF. CDR3 DNA: TGTGCCAGCAGTCTAGCCAGGGGGAGCACTGAAGCTTTCTTT.

The chain is built from TRBV24-1 and TRBJ2-1; D perhaps matches TRBD2 (5 bases). The germline gives CDR1 KGHDR, CDR2 SFDVKD. CDR3 size: 16 residues. With 0 bases removed from V and 4 bases from J, the gap between germline ends came to 12 bases. CDR3 protein: CATSDLGSEKYNEQFF. In DNA, the CDR3 is TGTGCCACCAGTGATTTGGGGAGCGAGAAGTACAATGAGCAGTTCTTC.

This chain joins TRBV2 and TRBJ1-2; D might be TRBD1 (5 bases). The CDR3 runs 14 residues. Trimming removed 4 bases at V and 2 bases at J, with 11 bases between. Germline-derived CDR1 and CDR2 are SNHLY and FYNNEI. The DNA for the CDR3 is TGTGCCAGCAGTGGAGACAGATTGAACTATGGCTACACCTTC. Translation: CASSGDRLNYGYTF.

This clone appeared a single time. The chain is built from TRBV3-1 (or the pseudogene TRBV3-2) and TRBJ1-5; unclear D gene. CDR3 length: 21 amino acids. The germline V gene encodes CDR1 LGHDT and CDR2 YNNKEL (reference sequence). Trimming removed 0 bases from V and 0 bases from J, with 24 bases in between. The CDR3 DNA follows: TGTGCCAGCAGCCAAGATCTTTCGGTTTTGGCGGAAGGTTATAGCAATCAGCCCCAGCATTTT. Protein product: CASSQDLSVLAEGYSNQPQHF.

The J gene is TRBJ2-7, the V gene TRBV7-9, with 9 bases aligning to TRBD1. CDR3 size: 16 residues. The germline CDR1 and CDR2 sequences are SEHNR and FQNEAQ (reference sequence). V dropped 0 bases and J dropped 6; count of bases not matched to a gene: 9. The CDR3 protein is CASSLARGQGRGEQYV. The CDR3 nucleotides are TGTGCCAGCAGCTTAGCGAGGGGACAGGGCAGGGGCGAGCAGTACGTC.

Notes on this clone: Compared with germline, one end of the junction differs, possibly owing to a read error. The CDR3: CSVEGKLRGTEAFF. The CDR3 DNA follows: TGCAGCGTAGAAGGAAAGTTACGGGGGACTGAAGCTTTCTTT. This chain connects TRBV29-1 to TRBJ1-1; weak D call: TRBD1 (5 bases). CDR3 length equals 14 residues. The germline gives CDR1 SQVTM, CDR2 ANQGSEA.

The chain uses TRBV7-9 and TRBJ2-7, with TRBD1 matching over 7 bases. Germline loops: CDR1 SEHNR, CDR2 FQNEAQ (reference sequence). Trimming at V came to 5 bases and at J to 2 bases, leaving 6 bases not matched to a gene. The CDR3 length is 14 residues. This chain's CDR3 is CASSPRQGAYEQYF. CDR3 DNA sequence: TGTGCCAGCAGCCCAAGACAGGGAGCCTACGAGCAGTACTTC.

The chain is built from TRBV30 and TRBJ2-5; D possibly corresponds to TRBD1 (5 bases). Trimming left V 1 base short and J 4 bases short, with 13 bases between. Germline CDR1 and CDR2: GTSNPN and SVGIG (reference sequence). The CDR3 is 14 amino acids. CDR3 bases: TGTGCCTGGAGTGGGGCCCAGGGCCGAGAGACCCAGTACTTC. Residues: CAWSGAQGRETQYF.

The chain employs TRBV5-1 and TRBJ2-3; 8 nucleotides align to TRBD2. The CDR3 has 16 residues. J lost 2 bases, V lost 3 bases, and 8 bases had no gene match. CDR1 SGHRS and CDR2 YFSETQ come from the germline V gene. The CDR3 bases are TGCGCCAGCAGCTCGAGCAGCGGGAGCCTCACAGATACGCAGTATTTT. Residues: CASSSSSGSLTDTQYF.

The chain has TRBV14 and TRBJ2-5; no firm D call. V shed 2 bases and J shed 5 bases, with 6 bases lying between them. There are 12 residues in the CDR3. Germline CDR1 reads SGHDN; CDR2 reads FVKESK. The CDR3 nucleotides are TGTGCCAGCAGCCAACTTGGCGAGACCCAGTACTTC. The encoded protein is CASSQLGETQYF.

The count of this clone is one. The V gene is TRBV10-3, the J gene TRBJ2-1; 10 bases fit TRBD2. The CDR3 extends over 17 amino acids. Germline V gene data show CDR1 as ENHRY and CDR2 as SYGVKD. J gave up 3 bases and V 3 bases, and 8 bases lay outside the gene matches. DNA of the CDR3: TGTGCCATCAGTGATCGGCTAGCGGGGGCCTACTACAATGAGCAGTTCTTC. Its translation is CAISDRLAGAYYNEQFF.

The CDR3, as DNA: TGTGCCAGCAGCTCCAGGGGGCGCGACACCGGGGAGCTGTTTTTT. It translates to CASSSRGRDTGELFF. The V gene is TRBV11-3, the J gene TRBJ2-2, with 8 bases fitting TRBD1. CDR1 and CDR2 (germline): SGHNT, YENEEA. This CDR3 region has 15 residues. The junction had 4 bases not matched to a gene; V was cut back by 4 bases and J by 3 bases.